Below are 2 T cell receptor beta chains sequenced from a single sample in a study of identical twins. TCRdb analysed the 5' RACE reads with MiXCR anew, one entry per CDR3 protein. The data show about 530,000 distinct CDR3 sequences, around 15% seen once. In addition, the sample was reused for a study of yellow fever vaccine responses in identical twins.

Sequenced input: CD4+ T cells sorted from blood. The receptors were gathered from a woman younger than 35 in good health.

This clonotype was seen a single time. CDR3 sequence reads: CASSREVAGNQETQYF. The CDR3 nucleotides are TGTGCCAGCAGCCGCGAGGTAGCGGGGAACCAAGAGACCCAGTACTTC. The chain carries TRBV6-1 and TRBJ2-5, with 8 nucleotides matching TRBD2. After removal of 6 bases from V and 0 bases from J, the junction contained 9 bases not matched to a gene. This CDR3 has 16 amino acids. The V gene's germline CDR1 is MNHNS and CDR2 SASEGT.

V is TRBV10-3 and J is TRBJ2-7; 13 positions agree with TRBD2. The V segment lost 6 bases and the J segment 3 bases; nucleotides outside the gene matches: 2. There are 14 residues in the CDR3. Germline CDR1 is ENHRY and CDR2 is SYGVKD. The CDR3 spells CAIRTSGGIYEQYF. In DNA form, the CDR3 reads TGTGCCATCAGGACTAGCGGGGGGATCTACGAGCAGTACTTC.